Listed below are T cell receptor beta chains from one sample, sequenced in a study of siplizumab effects on memory and regulatory T cells. The antigens of these receptors remain unknown. Some clones are missing from TCRdb's copy, which holds only in-frame ones; the method was immunoSEQ multiplex PCR. The sample yields about 6,600 clones, around 34% seen once. The sample was CFSE-low (dividing) CD8+ T cells sorted from an allogeneic mixed lymphocyte reaction. The receptor set was obtained from a human donor in good health; the cells came from an allogeneic mixed lymphocyte reaction. Each CDR3 is given with its conserved first and last residue. D genes are given only for firm matches. Clone sizes are given selectively: once, few, many, or a class where the clone is expanded.

J gene | V gene | D gene | clone size | CDR3 protein | CDR3 DNA
TRBJ1-1 | TRBV27 | . | medium-sized | CASSLLGAEAFF | TGTGCCAGCAGTTTACTGGGGGCTGAAGCTTTCTTT
TRBJ2-7 | TRBV28 | TRBD1 | medium-sized | CASSPTGLYEQYF | TGTGCCAGCAGTCCGACAGGGTTATACGAGCAGTACTTC
TRBJ2-5 | TRBV9 | TRBD2 | few | CASGRGLAGRQETQYF | TGTGCCAGCGGGCGGGGTCTAGCGGGACGACAAGAGACCCAGTACTTC
TRBJ2-7 | TRBV25-1 | . | . | CASSLGGSPLHF | TGTGCCAGCAGTCTCGGTGGTTCACCCCTCCACTTC
TRBJ2-1 | TRBV5-4 | TRBD2 | . | CASSFLAVSSYNEQFF | TGTGCCAGCAGCTTTCTAGCGGTTAGCTCCTACAATGAGCAGTTCTTC
TRBJ2-2 | TRBV9 | TRBD2 | . | CASSELAGGSTGELFF | TGTGCCAGCAGCGAATTAGCGGGAGGGTCCACCGGGGAGCTGTTTTTT
TRBJ2-3 | TRBV6-5 | TRBD1 | . | CASSSTGGLLNF | TGTGCCAGCAGTTCAACAGGGGGCCTTCTCAATTTT
TRBJ1-2 | TRBV4-1 | . | . | CASSPTGTHGYTF | TGCGCCAGCAGCCCAACAGGGACCCATGGCTACACCTTC
TRBJ1-2 | TRBV27 | . | few | CASSLEGGEPVYGYTF | TGTGCCAGCAGTTTGGAGGGAGGGGAACCCGTCTATGGCTACACCTTC
TRBJ2-5 | TRBV27 | . | few | CASSGLGMPKETQYF | TGTGCCAGCAGTGGACTGGGGATGCCCAAAGAGACCCAGTACTTC
TRBJ2-2 | TRBV7-3 | . | . | CASSLGSELFF | TGTGCCAGCAGCTTAGGGTCGGAGCTGTTTTTT
TRBJ1-2 | TRBV5-1 | . | few | CASSLEGGDGYTF | TGCGCCAGCAGCTTGGAGGGGGGGGATGGCTACACCTTC
TRBJ2-7 | TRBV25-1 | . | . | CASSDSSGVISYEQYF | TGTGCCAGCAGTGATTCCTCAGGGGTTATTTCCTACGAGCAGTACTTC
TRBJ2-7 | TRBV4-3 | . | few | CASSQVGSSYEQYF | TGCGCCAGCAGCCAAGTCGGGAGCTCCTACGAGCAGTACTTC
TRBJ1-1 | TRBV11-2 | . | . | CASSEHPGTEAFF | TGTGCCAGCAGCGAACACCCGGGCACTGAAGCTTTCTTT
TRBJ2-1 | TRBV27 | TRBD2 | once | CASSVRRLAGADEQFF | TGTGCCAGCAGCGTACGTCGACTAGCGGGAGCCGATGAGCAGTTCTTC
TRBJ2-7 | TRBV2 | TRBD1 | . | CASSEGQSYEQYF | TGTGCCAGCAGTGAGGGACAGAGCTACGAGCAGTACTTC
TRBJ2-1 | TRBV5-4 | . | once | CAGSLEANYNEQFF | TGTGCCGGCAGCTTGGAGGCAAACTACAATGAGCAGTTCTTC
TRBJ2-7 | TRBV28 | TRBD1 | few | CASSLEGTDLTYEQYF | TGTGCCAGCAGTCTCGAGGGGACAGACTTAACCTACGAGCAGTACTTC
TRBJ2-7 | TRBV9 | TRBD1 | few | CASSDGDSYPYEQYF | TGTGCCAGCAGCGACGGGGACAGCTACCCCTACGAGCAGTACTTC
TRBJ2-1 | TRBV6-1 | . | few | CASSELGNEQFF | TGTGCCAGCAGTGAACTTGGGAATGAGCAGTTCTTC
TRBJ2-7 | TRBV30 | . | medium-sized | CAAEAYEQYF | TGTGCCGCCGAAGCCTACGAGCAGTACTTC
TRBJ1-5 | TRBV6-4 | TRBD1 | . | CASSDCHTGGANQPQHF | TGTGCCAGCAGTGACTGTCATACAGGGGGCGCGAATCAGCCCCAGCATTTT
TRBJ2-5 | TRBV7-3 | TRBD2 | . | CASSLGLAGGQETQYF | TGTGCCAGCAGCCTAGGACTAGCGGGAGGGCAAGAGACCCAGTACTTC
TRBJ2-2 | TRBV7-8 | TRBD2 | . | CASSLALRGGPAYGELFF | TGTGCCAGCAGCTTAGCGTTGCGGGGAGGGCCTGCATACGGGGAGCTGTTTTTT
TRBJ1-2 | TRBV30 | . | few | CAWSPTVKANYGYTF | TGTGCCTGGAGTCCTACCGTTAAAGCCAACTATGGCTACACCTTC
TRBJ1-6 | TRBV11-2 | TRBD1 | few | CASSYRLAGQNNSPLHF | TGTGCCAGCAGCTACCGTCTAGCGGGACAGAATAATTCACCCCTCCACTTT
TRBJ2-7 | TRBV6-5 | TRBD1 | . | CASSHPGTVAYEQYF | TGTGCCAGCAGTCATCCCGGGACAGTCGCCTACGAGCAGTACTTC
TRBJ2-7 | TRBV29-1 | TRBD2 | few | CSVELAGGFEQYF | TGCAGCGTCGAACTAGCGGGAGGATTCGAGCAGTACTTC
TRBJ1-6 | TRBV4-1 | . | few | CASSQSPGDNSPLHF | TGCGCCAGCAGCCAATCCCCAGGGGATAATTCACCCCTCCACTTT
TRBJ2-3 | TRBV5-7 | . | . | CASSLVSGDTQYF | TGTGCCAGCAGCTTGGTGTCGGGAGATACGCAGTATTTT
TRBJ1-1 | TRBV6-5 | TRBD1 | . | CASSYGTATEAFF | TGTGCCAGCAGTTATGGGACAGCCACTGAAGCTTTCTTT
TRBJ2-7 | TRBV7-9 | . | large | CASSLASRFSYEQYF | TGTGCCAGCAGCTTAGCGTCCCGGTTCTCCTACGAGCAGTACTTC
TRBJ2-7 | TRBV9 | . | . | CASSVESGSSYEQYF | TGTGCCAGCAGCGTCGAGAGCGGCAGCTCCTACGAGCAGTACTTC
TRBJ1-1 | TRBV18 | . | few | CASSPPPPGGTEAFF | TGTGCCAGCTCACCACCCCCACCGGGAGGCACTGAAGCTTTCTTT
TRBJ2-3 | TRBV11-3 | TRBD1 | . | CASSFYRGPTDTQYF | TGTGCCAGCAGCTTCTACAGGGGTCCCACAGATACGCAGTATTTT
TRBJ2-1 | TRBV10-3 | . | medium-sized | CAISESTLEPEQFF | TGTGCCATCAGTGAGTCGACTTTGGAGCCTGAGCAGTTCTTC
TRBJ2-7 | TRBV7-6 | . | . | CASSLVGGRIPHEQYF | TGTGCCAGCAGCTTAGTGGGGGGGCGCATCCCCCACGAGCAGTACTTC
TRBJ2-5 | TRBV11-2 | . | . | CASSSPLVKVGTQYF | TGTGCCAGCAGCTCCCCCCTGGTGAAAGTTGGGACCCAGTACTTC
TRBJ1-2 | TRBV30 | . | . | CAWSVLSSYGYTF | TGTGCCTGGAGTGTACTGTCTTCCTATGGCTACACCTTC